A single TCR beta chain is shown here with its context. With 7 bases removed from V and 5 bases from J, the gap between germline ends came to 11 bases. This CDR3 has 11 residues. Germline CDR1 is SQVTM and CDR2 is ANQGSEA. This sample was included in a study of CD8 T cells in Susac syndrome. After extraction with the RNeasy kit, 0.5 to 1 ug of the RNA was reverse transcribed using random hexamers. Amplification of the TCR beta CDR3 was carried out by immunoSEQ multiplex PCR, which spanned a total of 54 Vbeta and 13 Jbeta segments. TCRdb independently ran MiXCR on the immunoSEQ multiplex PCR reads; one entry per CDR3 protein. There are around 280,000 distinct CDR3 sequences in the sample; about 90% occur only once, and roughly 0.064% lies in the top ten. The authors negatively isolated CD8+ and CD4+ T cells and FACS-enriched TEMRA cells.

The source of this sequence is a human donor with multiple sclerosis. The sample comprised CD4+ T cells from PBMCs. The rearrangement joins TRBV29-1 to TRBJ2-5, with a tentative D call TRBD2 (6 bases). The CDR3 sequence: CSGRSGETQYF. DNA of the CDR3: TGCAGCGGCCGGAGCGGGGAGACCCAGTACTTC.